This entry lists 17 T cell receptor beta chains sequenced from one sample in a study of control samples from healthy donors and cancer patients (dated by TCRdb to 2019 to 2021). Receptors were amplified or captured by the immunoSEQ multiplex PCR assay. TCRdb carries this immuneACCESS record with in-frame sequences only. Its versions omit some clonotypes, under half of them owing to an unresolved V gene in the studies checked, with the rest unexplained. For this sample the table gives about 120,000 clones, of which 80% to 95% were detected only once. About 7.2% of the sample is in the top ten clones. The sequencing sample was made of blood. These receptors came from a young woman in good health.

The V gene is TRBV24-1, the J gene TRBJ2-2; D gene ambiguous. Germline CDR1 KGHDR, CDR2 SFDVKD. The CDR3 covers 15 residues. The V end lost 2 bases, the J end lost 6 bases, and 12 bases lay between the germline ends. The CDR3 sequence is CATSDSQTGAGELFF. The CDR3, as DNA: TGTGCCACCAGTGATTCGCAGACCGGAGCCGGGGAGCTGTTTTTT.

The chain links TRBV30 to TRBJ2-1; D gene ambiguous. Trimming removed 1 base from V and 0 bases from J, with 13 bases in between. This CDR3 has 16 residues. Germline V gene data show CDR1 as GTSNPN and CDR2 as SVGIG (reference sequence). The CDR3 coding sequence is TGTGCCTGGAGTGCCCCCTGGGCCAGCTCCTACAATGAGCAGTTCTTC. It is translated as CAWSAPWASSYNEQFF. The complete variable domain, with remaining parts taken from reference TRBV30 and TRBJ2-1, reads SQTIHQWPATLVQPVGSPLSLECTVEGTSNPNLYWYRQAAGRGLQLLFYSVGIGQISSEVPQNLSASRPQDRQFILSSKKLLLSDSGFYLCAWSAPWASSYNEQFFGPGTRLTVL.

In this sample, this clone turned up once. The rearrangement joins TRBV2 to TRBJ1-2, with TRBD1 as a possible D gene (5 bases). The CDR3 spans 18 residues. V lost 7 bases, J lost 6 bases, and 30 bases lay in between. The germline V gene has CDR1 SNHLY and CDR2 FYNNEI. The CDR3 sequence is CASTVRAPLSGPRDGYTF. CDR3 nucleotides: TGTGCCAGCACCGTGAGAGCCCCCCTTTCAGGGCCCCGGGATGGCTACACCTTC.

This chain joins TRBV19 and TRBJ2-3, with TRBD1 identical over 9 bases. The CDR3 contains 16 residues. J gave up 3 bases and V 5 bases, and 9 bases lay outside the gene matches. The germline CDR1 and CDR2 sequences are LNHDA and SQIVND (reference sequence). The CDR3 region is CASSARDRVGTDTQYF. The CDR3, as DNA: TGTGCCAGTAGTGCCAGGGACAGGGTAGGGACAGATACGCAGTATTTT.

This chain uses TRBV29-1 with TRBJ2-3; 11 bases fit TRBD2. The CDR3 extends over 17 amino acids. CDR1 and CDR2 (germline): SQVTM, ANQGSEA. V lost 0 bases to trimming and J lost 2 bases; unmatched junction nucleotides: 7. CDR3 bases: TGCAGCGTTGAAGATTTTGTAGCGGGAGGGAACACAGATACGCAGTATTTT. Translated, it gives CSVEDFVAGGNTDTQYF.

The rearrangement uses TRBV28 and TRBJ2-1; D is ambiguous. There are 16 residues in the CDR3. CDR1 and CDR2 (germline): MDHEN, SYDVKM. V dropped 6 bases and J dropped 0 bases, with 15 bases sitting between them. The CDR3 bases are TGTGCCAGCAGGCTTGGCGGAACGAGCTCCTACAATGAGCAGTTCTTC. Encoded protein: CASRLGGTSSYNEQFF.

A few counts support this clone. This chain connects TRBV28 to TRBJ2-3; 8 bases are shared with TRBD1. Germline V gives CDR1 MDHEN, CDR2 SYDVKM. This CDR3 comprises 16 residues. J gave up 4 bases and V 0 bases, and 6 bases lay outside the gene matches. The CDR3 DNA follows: TGTGCCAGCAGTTTATGGACAGGGGAAGCGGCAGATACGCAGTATTTT. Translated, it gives CASSLWTGEAADTQYF.

CDR3 loop: CASSLEGLTYEQYF. CDR3 coding DNA: TGTGCCAGCAGCTTAGAGGGACTAACATACGAGCAGTACTTC. The chain joins TRBV7-2 to TRBJ2-7; 7 bases are shared with TRBD2. With 1 base clipped from V and 4 bases from J, the junction kept 4 bases outside the gene matches. Per the germline V gene, CDR1 is SGHTA and CDR2 is FQGNSA. The CDR3 is made up of 14 amino acids.

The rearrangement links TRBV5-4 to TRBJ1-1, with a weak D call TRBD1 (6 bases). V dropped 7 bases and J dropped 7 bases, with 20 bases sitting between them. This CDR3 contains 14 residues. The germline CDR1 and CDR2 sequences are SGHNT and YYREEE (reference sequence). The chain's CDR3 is CASDILGGGHEAFF. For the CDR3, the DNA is TGTGCCAGCGACATATTAGGGGGAGGACATGAAGCTTTCTTT.

Here the CDR3 DNA reads TGTGCCACCAGTGACCCGGACGGTGAAGCTTTCTTT. Amino acid sequence: CATSDPDGEAFF. The genes are TRBV24-1 and TRBJ1-1; no firm D call. CDR3 length: 12 residues. CDR1 KGHDR and CDR2 SFDVKD come from the germline V gene. The V end was cut by 4 bases, the J end by 7 bases, with 9 bases between.

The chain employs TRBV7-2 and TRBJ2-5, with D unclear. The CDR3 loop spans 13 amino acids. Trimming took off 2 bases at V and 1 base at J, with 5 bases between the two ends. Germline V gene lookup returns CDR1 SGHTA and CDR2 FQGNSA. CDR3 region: CASSLNRQETQYF. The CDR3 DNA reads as TGTGCCAGCAGCTTAAACCGCCAAGAGACCCAGTACTTC.

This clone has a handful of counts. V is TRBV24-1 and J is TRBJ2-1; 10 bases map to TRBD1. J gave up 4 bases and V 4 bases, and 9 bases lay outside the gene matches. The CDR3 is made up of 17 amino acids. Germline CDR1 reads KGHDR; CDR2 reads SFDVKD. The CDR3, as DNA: TGTGCCACCAGTGACTCGGGACAGGGGCGGTTTTACAATGAGCAGTTCTTC. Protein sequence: CATSDSGQGRFYNEQFF.

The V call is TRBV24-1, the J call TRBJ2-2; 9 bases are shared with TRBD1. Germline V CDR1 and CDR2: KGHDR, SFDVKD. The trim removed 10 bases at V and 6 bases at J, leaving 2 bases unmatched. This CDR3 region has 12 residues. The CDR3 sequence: CATRDRAGELFF. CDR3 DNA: TGTGCCACACGGGACAGGGCCGGGGAGCTGTTTTTT.

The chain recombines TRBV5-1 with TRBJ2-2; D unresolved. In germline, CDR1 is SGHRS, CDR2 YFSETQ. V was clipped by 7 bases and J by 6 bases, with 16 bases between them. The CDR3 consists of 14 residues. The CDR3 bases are TGCGCCAGCCGCATGGGCTCTGCTTCCGGGGAGCTGTTTTTT. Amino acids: CASRMGSASGELFF.

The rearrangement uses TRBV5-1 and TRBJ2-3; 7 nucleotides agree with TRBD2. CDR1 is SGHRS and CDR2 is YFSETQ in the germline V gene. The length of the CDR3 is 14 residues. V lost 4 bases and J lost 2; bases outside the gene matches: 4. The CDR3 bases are TGCGCCAGCAGCACGGGACTATACACAGATACGCAGTATTTT. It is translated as CASSTGLYTDTQYF. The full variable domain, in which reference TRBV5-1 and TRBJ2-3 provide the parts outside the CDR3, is KAGVTQTPRYLIKTRGQQVTLSCSPISGHRSVSWYQQTPGQGLQFLFEYFSETQRNKGNFPGRFSGRQFSNSRSEMNVSTLELGDSALYLCASSTGLYTDTQYFGPGTRLTVL.

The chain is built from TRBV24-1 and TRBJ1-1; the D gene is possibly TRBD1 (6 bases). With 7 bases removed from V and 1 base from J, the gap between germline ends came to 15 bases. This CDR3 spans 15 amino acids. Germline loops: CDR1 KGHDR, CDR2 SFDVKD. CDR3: CATSPGEVGNTEAFF. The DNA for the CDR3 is TGTGCCACCAGCCCAGGGGAGGTAGGGAACACTGAAGCTTTCTTT.

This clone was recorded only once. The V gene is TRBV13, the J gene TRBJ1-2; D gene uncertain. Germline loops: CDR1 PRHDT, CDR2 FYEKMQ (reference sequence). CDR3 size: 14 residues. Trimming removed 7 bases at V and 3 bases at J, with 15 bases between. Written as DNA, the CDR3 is TGTGCCAGCACTCTCGGGGTTTCGGACTATGGCTACACCTTC. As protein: CASTLGVSDYGYTF. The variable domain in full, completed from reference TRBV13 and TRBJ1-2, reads AAGVIQSPRHLIKEKRETATLKCYPIPRHDTVYWYQQGPGQDPQFLISFYEKMQSDKGSIPDRFSAQQFSDYHSELNMSSLELGDSALYFCASTLGVSDYGYTFGSGTRLTVV.